This TCR beta chain was captured by sequencing in a study of blood T cell repertoires in COVID-19. Study-wide context: Samples of COVID-19 (acute and convalescent) were obtained from the United States, Italy and Spain. Sources were T cells, B-cell-depleted T cells, or PBMCs; the material itself was cDNA or gDNA.

Source study methods: Reference gene primer amplification gave nucleated cell count estimates. Repertoires were generated with immunoSEQ multiplex PCR, while TCRdb's copy carries only in-frame clones and drops some. That table furnishes V, J and clone size, whereas the DNA furnished D and trimming. The sample holds some 73,000 clones, 75% to 95% seen once. As regards this clone: At one end, the junction sequence differs from germline, possibly due to a read error.

Sequenced: peripheral blood. The source is a human donor in a cohort sampled during active COVID-19.

CDR3 nucleotides: TGTGCCAGAAACAAAATGACTAGTGGATTAACAGATTTC. This encodes CARNKMTSGLTDF. This chain links TRBV2 with TRBJ2-7; a weak D match, TRBD2 (6 bases). CDR3 length: 13 amino acids. Germline V gene data show CDR1 as SNHLY and CDR2 as FYNNEI.